This TCR beta chain comes out of a study of T cell responses to AZD1222 COVID-19 vaccine. With 2 bases removed from V and 0 bases from J, the gap between germline ends came to 4 bases. The CDR3 runs 13 residues. CDR1 and CDR2 (germline): MNHEY, SVGEGT. The method was immunoSEQ multiplex PCR; TCRdb's version includes in-frame clones alone and lacks a portion of them. The sample has about 120,000 clones, 92% seen once; the top ten hold more than 13%. As to this clone: Its antigen is not identified.

Whole-study findings and limits: The sample set comprised mostly white British donors with more females, and clonal diversity was possibly underestimated. The number of AZD1222 recipients seropositive at baseline was only five or six. Nearly half of spike-specific TCRs reportedly target unmutated variant regions.

V and J are TRBV6-2 or TRBV6-3 and TRBJ1-1; D unclear. The sequencing here drew on peripheral blood, taken on day 0 of AZD1222 vaccination. The sequence came from an adult in good health. The CDR3 DNA is TGTGCCAGCAGTTACAGCATGAACACTGAAGCTTTCTTT. Amino acids: CASSYSMNTEAFF.